The rows below give T cell receptor beta chains drawn from one sample of a study of vaccination and CD4 T cells after COVID-19. These receptors lack a known antigen. Each CDR3 protein is one row after TCRdb ran MiXCR on the PCR reads. Among over 10,000 distinct CDR3 sequences listed, 79% were seen once. Sequenced: CD4+ T cells from blood, cultured in vitro. The receptor set was obtained from a human donor who had recovered from COVID-19. The CDR3 runs from the conserved cysteine through the conserved F or W. The D gene is left open where the match is weak. Not every row has a clone size; where given, it reads once, few, many or a size class.

v_gene	len	j_gene	d_gene	abundance	CDR3nt	CDR3aa
TRBV6-5	14	TRBJ1-1	TRBD1	-	TGTGCCAGCAGTTACGGACAGGTAAACACTGAAGCTTTCTTT	CASSYGQVNTEAFF
TRBV7-9	13	TRBJ1-1	-	-	TGTGCCGGTCGGGGGGGAATGAACACTGAAGCTTTCTTT	CAGRGGMNTEAFF
TRBV6-1	11	TRBJ1-2	TRBD1	-	TGTGCCAGCAGACCAGGGGGGGGCTACACCTTC	CASRPGGGYTF
TRBV7-9	14	TRBJ2-5	TRBD2	-	TGTGCCAGCAGCCGACTAGCCGATACAGAGACCCAGTACTTC	CASSRLADTETQYF
TRBV6-1	11	TRBJ2-3	-	once	TGTGCCAGCAGCGTAGCAGATACGCAGTATTTT	CASSVADTQYF
TRBV27	15	TRBJ2-2	TRBD1	-	TGTGCCAGCAGCCTCTGGTCCAGGGGGACCGGGGAGCTGTTTTTT	CASSLWSRGTGELFF
TRBV20-1	17	TRBJ1-1	TRBD1	-	TGCAGTGCAAAGAGGTGGGACAGGGGGCTTCTGAACACTGAAGCTTTCTTT	CSAKRWDRGLLNTEAFF
TRBV28	15	TRBJ1-3	-	-	TGTGCCAGCAGAGTCGGACGCCACTCTGGAAACACCATATATTTT	CASRVGRHSGNTIYF
TRBV7-9	15	TRBJ1-1	-	-	TGTGCCAGCAGCTTATCAGGGGTGGTTAACACTGAAGCTTTCTTT	CASSLSGVVNTEAFF
TRBV15	15	TRBJ1-5	-	few	TGTGCCACCAGCAGAGGTTGGGCCGGGGATCAGCCCCAGCATTTT	CATSRGWAGDQPQHF
TRBV28	14	TRBJ2-7	-	-	TGTGCCAGCAGTTTGGCTCTTAGGGGTCGCGAGCAGTACTTC	CASSLALRGREQYF
TRBV21-1	17	TRBJ1-1	-	-	TGTGCCAGCAACATCCCCTCCGGGGGCCGAGGAAACACTGAAGCTTTCTTT	CASNIPSGGRGNTEAFF